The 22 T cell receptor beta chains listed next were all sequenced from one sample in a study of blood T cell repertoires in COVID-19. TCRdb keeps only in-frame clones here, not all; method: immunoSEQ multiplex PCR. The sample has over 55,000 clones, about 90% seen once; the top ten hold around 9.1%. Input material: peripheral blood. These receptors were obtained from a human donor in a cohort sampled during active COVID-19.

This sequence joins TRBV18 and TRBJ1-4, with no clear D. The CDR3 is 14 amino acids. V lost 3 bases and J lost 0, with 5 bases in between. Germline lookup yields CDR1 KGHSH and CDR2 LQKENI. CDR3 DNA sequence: TGTGCCAGCTCACCGGGCGCAACTAATGAAAAACTGTTTTTT. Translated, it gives CASSPGATNEKLFF.

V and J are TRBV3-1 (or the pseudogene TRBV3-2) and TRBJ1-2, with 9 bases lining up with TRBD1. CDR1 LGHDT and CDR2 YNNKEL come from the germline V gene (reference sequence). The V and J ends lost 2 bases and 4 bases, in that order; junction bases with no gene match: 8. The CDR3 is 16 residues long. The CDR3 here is CASSQRDRDRAYGYTF. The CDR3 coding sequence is TGTGCCAGCAGCCAAAGGGACCGGGACAGGGCCTATGGCTACACCTTC.

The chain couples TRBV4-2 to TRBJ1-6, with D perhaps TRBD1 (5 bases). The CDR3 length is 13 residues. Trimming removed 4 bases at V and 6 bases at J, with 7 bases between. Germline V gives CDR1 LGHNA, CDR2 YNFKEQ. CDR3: CASSLGGNSPLHF. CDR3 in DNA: TGTGCCAGCAGCCTGGGGGGTAATTCACCCCTCCACTTT.

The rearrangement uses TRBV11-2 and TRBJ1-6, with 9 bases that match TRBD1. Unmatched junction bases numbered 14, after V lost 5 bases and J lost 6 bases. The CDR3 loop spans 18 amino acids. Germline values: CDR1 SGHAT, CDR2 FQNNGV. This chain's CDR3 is CASSPGTGWSLSNSPLHF. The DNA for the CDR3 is TGTGCCAGCAGCCCCGGGACAGGGTGGTCGTTGAGTAATTCACCCCTCCACTTT.

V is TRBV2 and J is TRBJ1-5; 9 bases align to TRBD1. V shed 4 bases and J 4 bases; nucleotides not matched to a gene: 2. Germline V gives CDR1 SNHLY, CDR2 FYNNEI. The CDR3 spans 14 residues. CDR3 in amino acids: CASSGDRVNQPQHF. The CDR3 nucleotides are TGTGCCAGCAGTGGGGACAGGGTGAATCAGCCCCAGCATTTT. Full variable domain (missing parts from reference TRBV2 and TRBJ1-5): EPEVTQTPSHQVTQMGQEVILRCVPISNHLYFYWYRQILGQKVEFLVSFYNNEISEKSEIFDDQFSVERPDGSNFTLKIRSTKLEDSAMYFCASSGDRVNQPQHFGDGTRLSIL.

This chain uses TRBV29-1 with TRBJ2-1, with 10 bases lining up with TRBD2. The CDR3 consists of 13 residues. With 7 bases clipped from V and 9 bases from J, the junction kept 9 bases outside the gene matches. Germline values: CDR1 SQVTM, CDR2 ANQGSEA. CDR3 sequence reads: CSAERGGFSEQFF. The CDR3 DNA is TGCAGCGCGGAGCGGGGGGGCTTCAGTGAGCAGTTCTTC.

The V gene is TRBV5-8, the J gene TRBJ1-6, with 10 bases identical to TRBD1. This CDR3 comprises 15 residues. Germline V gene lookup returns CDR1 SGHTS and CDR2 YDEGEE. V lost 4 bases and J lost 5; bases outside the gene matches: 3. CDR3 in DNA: TGTGCCAGCAGCCTAGGGACAGGGGATAATTCACCCCTCCACTTT. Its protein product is CASSLGTGDNSPLHF.

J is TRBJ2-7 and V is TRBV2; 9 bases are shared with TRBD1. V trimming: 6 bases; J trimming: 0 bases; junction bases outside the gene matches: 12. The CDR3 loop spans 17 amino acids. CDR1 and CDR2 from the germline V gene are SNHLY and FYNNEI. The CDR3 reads CASSEPRTGADSYEQYF. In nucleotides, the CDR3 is TGTGCCAGCAGCGAACCGAGGACAGGGGCGGACTCCTACGAGCAGTACTTC.

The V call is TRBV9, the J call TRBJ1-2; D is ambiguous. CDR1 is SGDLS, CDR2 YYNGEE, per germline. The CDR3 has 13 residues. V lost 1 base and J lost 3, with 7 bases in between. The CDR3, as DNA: TGTGCCAGCAGCGTATCAGGCCACTATGGCTACACCTTC. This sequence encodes CASSVSGHYGYTF.

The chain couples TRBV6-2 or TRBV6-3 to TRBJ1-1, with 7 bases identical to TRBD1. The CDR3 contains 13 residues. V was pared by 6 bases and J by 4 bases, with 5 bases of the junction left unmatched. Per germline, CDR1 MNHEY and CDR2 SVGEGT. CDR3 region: CASSFHRGTEAFF. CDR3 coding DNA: TGTGCCAGCAGCTTTCACAGGGGCACTGAAGCTTTCTTT.

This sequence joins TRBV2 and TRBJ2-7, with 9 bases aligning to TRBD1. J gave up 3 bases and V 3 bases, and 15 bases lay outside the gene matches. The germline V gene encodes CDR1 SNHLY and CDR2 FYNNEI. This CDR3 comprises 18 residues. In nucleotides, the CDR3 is TGTGCCAGCAGTGACAGTGAGACAGGGGGTTTCCCCCACTACGAGCAGTACTTC. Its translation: CASSDSETGGFPHYEQYF.

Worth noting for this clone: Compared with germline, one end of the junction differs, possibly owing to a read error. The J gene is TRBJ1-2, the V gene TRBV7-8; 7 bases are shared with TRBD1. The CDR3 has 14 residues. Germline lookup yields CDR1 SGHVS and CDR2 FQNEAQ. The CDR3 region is CASSLRGQSLTDPF. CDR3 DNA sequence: TGTGCCAGCAGCTTAAGGGGGCAGTCACTTACCGATCCCTTC.

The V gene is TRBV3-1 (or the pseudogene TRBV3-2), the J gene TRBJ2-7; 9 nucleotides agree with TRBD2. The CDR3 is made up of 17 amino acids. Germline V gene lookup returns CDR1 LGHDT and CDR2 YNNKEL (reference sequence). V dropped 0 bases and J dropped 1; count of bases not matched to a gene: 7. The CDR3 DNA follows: TGTGCCAGCAGCCAAGATCTAGCGGGGTGCCATTCCTACGAGCAGTACTTC. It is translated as CASSQDLAGCHSYEQYF.

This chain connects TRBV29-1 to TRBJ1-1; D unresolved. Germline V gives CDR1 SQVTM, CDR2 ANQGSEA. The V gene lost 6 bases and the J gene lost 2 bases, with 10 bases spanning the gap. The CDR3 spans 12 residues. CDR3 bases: TGCAGCGTCCCCGTACACAACACTGAAGCTTTCTTT. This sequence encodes CSVPVHNTEAFF. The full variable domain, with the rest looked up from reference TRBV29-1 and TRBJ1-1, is SAVISQKPSRDICQRGTSLTIQCQVDSQVTMMFWYRQQPGQSLTLIATANQGSEATYESGFVIDKFPISRPNLTFSTLTVSNMSPEDSSIYLCSVPVHNTEAFFGQGTRLTVV.

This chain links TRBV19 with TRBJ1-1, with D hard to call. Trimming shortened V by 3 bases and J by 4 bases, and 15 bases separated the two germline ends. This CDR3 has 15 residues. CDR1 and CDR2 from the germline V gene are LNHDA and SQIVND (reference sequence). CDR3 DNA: TGTGCCAGTAGTATGACCGGGGTTTGGAGCACTGAAGCTTTCTTT. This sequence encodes CASSMTGVWSTEAFF.

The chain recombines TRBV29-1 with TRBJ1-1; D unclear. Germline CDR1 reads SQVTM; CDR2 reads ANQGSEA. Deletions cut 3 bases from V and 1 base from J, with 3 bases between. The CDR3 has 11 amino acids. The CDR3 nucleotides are TGCAGCGTTGACAAGAACACTGAAGCTTTCTTT. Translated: CSVDKNTEAFF. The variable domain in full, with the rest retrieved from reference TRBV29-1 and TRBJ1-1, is SAVISQKPSRDICQRGTSLTIQCQVDSQVTMMFWYRQQPGQSLTLIATANQGSEATYESGFVIDKFPISRPNLTFSTLTVSNMSPEDSSIYLCSVDKNTEAFFGQGTRLTVV.

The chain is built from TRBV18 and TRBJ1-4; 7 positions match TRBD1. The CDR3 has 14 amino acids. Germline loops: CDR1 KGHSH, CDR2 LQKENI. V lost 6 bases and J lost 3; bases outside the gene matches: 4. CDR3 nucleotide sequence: TGTGCCAGCTCGCCTAGGGGGCCTAATGAAAAACTGTTTTTT. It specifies CASSPRGPNEKLFF. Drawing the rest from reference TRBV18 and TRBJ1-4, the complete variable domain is NAGVMQNPRHLVRRRGQEARLRCSPMKGHSHVYWYRQLPEEGLKFMVYLQKENIIDESGMPKERFSAEFPKEGPSILRIQQVVRGDSAAYFCASSPRGPNEKLFFGSGTQLSVL.

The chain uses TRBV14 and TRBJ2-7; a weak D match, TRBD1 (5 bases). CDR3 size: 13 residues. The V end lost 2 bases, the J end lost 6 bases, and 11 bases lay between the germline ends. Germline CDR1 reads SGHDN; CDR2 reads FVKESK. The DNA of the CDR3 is TGTGCCAGCAGCCAATACAGGCTCGGCGAGCAGTACTTC. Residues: CASSQYRLGEQYF. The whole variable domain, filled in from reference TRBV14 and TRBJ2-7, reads EAGVTQFPSHSVIEKGQTVTLRCDPISGHDNLYWYRRVMGKEIKFLLHFVKESKQDESGMPNNRFLAERTGGTYSTLKVQPAELEDSGVYFCASSQYRLGEQYFGPGTRLTVT.

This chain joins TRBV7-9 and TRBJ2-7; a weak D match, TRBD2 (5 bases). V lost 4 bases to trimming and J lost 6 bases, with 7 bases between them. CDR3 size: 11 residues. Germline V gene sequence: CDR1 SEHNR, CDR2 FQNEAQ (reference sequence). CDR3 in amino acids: CASSWRLEQYF. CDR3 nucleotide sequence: TGTGCCAGCAGCTGGAGGCTCGAGCAGTACTTC.

The CDR3, as DNA: TGTGCCAGCAGCCCGGGACAGATCTATGGCTACACCTTC. Protein sequence: CASSPGQIYGYTF. The rearrangement joins TRBV28 to TRBJ1-2; TRBD1 aligns across 7 bases. The V and J ends lost 6 bases and 4 bases, in that order; junction bases with no gene match: 5. Germline V gene sequence: CDR1 MDHEN, CDR2 SYDVKM. This CDR3 region has 13 residues.

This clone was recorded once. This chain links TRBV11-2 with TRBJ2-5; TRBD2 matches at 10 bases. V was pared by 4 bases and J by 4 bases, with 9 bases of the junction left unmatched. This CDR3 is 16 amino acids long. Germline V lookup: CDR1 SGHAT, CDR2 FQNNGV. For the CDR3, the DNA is TGTGCCAGCAGCTCCCAGCGGGGGGGCTTATTAGAGACCCAGTACTTC. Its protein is CASSSQRGGLLETQYF. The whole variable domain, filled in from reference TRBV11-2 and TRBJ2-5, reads EAGVAQSPRYKIIEKRQSVAFWCNPISGHATLYWYQQILGQGPKLLIQFQNNGVVDDSQLPKDRFSAERLKGVDSTLKIQPAKLEDSAVYLCASSSQRGGLLETQYFGPGTRLLVL.

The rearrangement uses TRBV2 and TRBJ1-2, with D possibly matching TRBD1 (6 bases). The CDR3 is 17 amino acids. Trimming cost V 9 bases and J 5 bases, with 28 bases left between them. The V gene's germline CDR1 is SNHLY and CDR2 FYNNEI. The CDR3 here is CARERTGGGNGDYGYTF. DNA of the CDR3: TGTGCCAGGGAAAGAACGGGGGGCGGTAATGGCGATTATGGCTACACCTTC.